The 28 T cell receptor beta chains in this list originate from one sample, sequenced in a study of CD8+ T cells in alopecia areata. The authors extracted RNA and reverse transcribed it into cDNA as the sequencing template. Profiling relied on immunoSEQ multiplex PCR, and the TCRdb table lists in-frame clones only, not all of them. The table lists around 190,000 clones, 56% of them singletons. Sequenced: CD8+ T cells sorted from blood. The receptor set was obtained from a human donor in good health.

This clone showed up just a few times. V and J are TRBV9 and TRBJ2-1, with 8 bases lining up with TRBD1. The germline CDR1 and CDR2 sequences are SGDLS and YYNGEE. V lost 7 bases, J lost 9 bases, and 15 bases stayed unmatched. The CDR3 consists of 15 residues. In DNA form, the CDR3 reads TGTGCCAGCGGACAGGGACTCTCCCAACAGGGTGAGCAGTTCTTC. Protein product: CASGQGLSQQGEQFF.

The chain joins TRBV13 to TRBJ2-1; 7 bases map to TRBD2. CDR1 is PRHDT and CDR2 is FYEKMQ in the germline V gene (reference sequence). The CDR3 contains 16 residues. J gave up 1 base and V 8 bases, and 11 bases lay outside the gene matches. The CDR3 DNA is TGTGCCAGCGGTTCTGCGCTCGGGGGGTCCTACAATGAGCAGTTCTTC. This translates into CASGSALGGSYNEQFF. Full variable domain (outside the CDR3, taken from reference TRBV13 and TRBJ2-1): AAGVIQSPRHLIKEKRETATLKCYPIPRHDTVYWYQQGPGQDPQFLISFYEKMQSDKGSIPDRFSAQQFSDYHSELNMSSLELGDSALYFCASGSALGGSYNEQFFGPGTRLTVL.

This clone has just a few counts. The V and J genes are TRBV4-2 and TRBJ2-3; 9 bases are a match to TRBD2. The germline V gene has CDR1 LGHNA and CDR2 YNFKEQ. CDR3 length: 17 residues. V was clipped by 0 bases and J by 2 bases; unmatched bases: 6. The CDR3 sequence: CASSQERLAGTTDTQYF. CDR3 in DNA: TGTGCCAGCAGCCAAGAGAGGCTAGCGGGGACCACAGATACGCAGTATTTT.

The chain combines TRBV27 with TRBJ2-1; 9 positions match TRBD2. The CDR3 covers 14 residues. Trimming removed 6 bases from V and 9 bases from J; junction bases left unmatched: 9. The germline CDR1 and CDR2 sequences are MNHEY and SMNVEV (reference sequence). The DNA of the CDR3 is TGTGCCAGCAGGGGAGTAGCGGGGGCGGTTGAGCAGTTCTTC. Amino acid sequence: CASRGVAGAVEQFF.

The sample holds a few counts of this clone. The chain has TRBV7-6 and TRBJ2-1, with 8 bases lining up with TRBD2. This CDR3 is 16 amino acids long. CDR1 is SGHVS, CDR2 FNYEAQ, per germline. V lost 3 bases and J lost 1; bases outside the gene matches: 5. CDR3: CASSFDRGGSYNEQFF. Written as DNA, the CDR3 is TGTGCCAGCAGCTTCGATCGGGGGGGATCCTACAATGAGCAGTTCTTC.

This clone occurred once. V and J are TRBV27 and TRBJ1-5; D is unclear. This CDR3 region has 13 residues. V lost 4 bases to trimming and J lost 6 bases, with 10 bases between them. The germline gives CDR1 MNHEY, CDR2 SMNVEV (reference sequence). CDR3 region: CASSSSVGQPQHF. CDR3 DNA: TGTGCCAGCAGTTCCTCCGTGGGTCAGCCCCAGCATTTT.

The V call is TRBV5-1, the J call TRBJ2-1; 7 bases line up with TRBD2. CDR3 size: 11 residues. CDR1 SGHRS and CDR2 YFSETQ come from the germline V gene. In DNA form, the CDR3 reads TGCGCTACGCGGGGGAACAATGAGCAGTTCTTC. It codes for CATRGNNEQFF.

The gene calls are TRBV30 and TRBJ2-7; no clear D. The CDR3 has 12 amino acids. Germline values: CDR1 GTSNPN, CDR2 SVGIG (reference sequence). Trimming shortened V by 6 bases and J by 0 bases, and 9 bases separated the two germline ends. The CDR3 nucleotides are TGTGCCTGCGCCCTCAACTCCTACGAGCAGTACTTC. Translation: CACALNSYEQYF.

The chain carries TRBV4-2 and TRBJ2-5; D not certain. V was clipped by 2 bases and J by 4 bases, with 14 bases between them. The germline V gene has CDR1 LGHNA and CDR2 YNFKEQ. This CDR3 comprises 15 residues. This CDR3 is CASSQSWTPGETQYF. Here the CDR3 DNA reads TGTGCCAGCAGCCAATCGTGGACGCCCGGAGAGACCCAGTACTTC.

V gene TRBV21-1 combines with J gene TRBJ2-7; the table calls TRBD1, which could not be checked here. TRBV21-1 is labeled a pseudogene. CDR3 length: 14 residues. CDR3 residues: CASSKWAATYEQYF. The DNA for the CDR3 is TGTGCCAGCAGCAAGTGGGCCGCCACCTACGAGCAGTACTTC.

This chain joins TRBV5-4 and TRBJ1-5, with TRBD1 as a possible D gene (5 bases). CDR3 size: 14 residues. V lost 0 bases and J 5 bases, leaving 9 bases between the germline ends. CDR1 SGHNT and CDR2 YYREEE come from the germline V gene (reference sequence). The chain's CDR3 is CASSLAGGDQPQHF. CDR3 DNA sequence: TGTGCCAGCAGCTTGGCCGGGGGAGATCAGCCCCAGCATTTT.

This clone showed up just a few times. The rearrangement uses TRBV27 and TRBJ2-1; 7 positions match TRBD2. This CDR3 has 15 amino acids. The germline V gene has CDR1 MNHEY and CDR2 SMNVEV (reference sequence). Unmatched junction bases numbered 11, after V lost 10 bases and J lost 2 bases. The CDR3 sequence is CATGLAVSTYNEQFF. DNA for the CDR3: TGTGCCACCGGTCTAGCGGTATCAACCTACAATGAGCAGTTCTTC.

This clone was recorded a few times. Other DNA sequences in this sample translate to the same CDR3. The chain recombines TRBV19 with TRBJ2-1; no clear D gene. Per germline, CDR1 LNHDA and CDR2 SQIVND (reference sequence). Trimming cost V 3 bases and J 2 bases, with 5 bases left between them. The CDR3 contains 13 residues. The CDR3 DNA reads TGTGCCAGTAGTATCAGAGCCTACAATGAGCAGTTCTTC. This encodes CASSIRAYNEQFF. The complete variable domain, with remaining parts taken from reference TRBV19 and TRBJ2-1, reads DGGITQSPKYLFRKEGQNVTLSCEQNLNHDAMYWYRQDPGQGLRLIYYSQIVNDFQKGDIAEGYSVSREKKESFPLTVTSAQKNPTAFYLCASSIRAYNEQFFGPGTRLTVL.

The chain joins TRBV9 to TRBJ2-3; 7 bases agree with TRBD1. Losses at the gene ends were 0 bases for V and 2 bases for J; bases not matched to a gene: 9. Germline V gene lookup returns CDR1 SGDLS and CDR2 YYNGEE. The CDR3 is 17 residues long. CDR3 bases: TGTGCCAGCAGCGTAGCCATCGACAGGGATGACACAGATACGCAGTATTTT. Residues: CASSVAIDRDDTDTQYF.

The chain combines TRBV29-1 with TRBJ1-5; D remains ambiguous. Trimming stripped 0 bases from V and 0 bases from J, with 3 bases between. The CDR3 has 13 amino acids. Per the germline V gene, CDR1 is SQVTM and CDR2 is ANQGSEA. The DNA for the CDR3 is TGCAGCGTTGAAGAAGGTAGCAATCAGCCCCAGCATTTT. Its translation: CSVEEGSNQPQHF. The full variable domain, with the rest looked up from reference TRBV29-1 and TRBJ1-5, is SAVISQKPSRDICQRGTSLTIQCQVDSQVTMMFWYRQQPGQSLTLIATANQGSEATYESGFVIDKFPISRPNLTFSTLTVSNMSPEDSSIYLCSVEEGSNQPQHFGDGTRLSIL.

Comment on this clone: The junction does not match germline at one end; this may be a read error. The CDR3 protein is CAWSVIEDTEAFF. For the CDR3, the DNA is TGTGCCTGGAGTGTAATCGAGGACACGGAAGCTTTCTTT. This chain uses TRBV30 with TRBJ1-1; possible D gene TRBD1, 5 bases. The CDR3 contains 13 residues. Per the germline V gene, CDR1 is GTSNPN and CDR2 is SVGIG (reference sequence).

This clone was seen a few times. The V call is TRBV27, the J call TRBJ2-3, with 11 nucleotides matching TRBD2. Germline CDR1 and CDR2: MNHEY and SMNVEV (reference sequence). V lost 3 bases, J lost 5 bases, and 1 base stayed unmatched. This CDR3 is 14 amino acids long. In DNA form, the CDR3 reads TGTGCCAGCAGTTTGGGGACTAGCGGAGATACGCAGTATTTT. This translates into CASSLGTSGDTQYF.

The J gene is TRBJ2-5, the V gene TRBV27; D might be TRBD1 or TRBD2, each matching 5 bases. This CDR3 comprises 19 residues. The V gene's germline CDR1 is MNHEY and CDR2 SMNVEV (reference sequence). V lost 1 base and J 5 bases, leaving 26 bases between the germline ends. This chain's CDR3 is CASSLYPSGLTGERETQYF. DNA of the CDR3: TGTGCCAGCAGTTTATACCCCTCGGGGCTGACCGGGGAGAGGGAGACCCAGTACTTC.

The CDR3 loop reads CASSPWGYEQYF. The CDR3 DNA sequence: TGTGCCAGCAGCCCCTGGGGCTACGAGCAGTACTTC. The chain recombines TRBV7-9 with TRBJ2-7; D unclear. Germline CDR1 SEHNR, CDR2 FQNEAQ (reference sequence). The CDR3 loop spans 12 amino acids. V was cut by 5 bases and J by 3 bases, with 8 bases left in between.

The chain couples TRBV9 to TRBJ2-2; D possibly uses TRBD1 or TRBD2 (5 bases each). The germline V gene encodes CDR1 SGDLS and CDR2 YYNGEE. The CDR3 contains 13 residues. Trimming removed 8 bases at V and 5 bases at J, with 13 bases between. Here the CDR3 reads CASEGLRTGELFF. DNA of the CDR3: TGTGCCAGTGAGGGGCTCCGAACCGGGGAGCTGTTTTTT.

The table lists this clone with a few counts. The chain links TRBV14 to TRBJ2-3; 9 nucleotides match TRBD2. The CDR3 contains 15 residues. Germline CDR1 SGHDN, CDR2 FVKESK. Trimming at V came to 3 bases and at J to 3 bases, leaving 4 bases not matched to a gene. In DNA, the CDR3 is TGTGCCAGCAGCCACGTACTAGCGGGTACAGATACGCAGTATTTT. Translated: CASSHVLAGTDTQYF.

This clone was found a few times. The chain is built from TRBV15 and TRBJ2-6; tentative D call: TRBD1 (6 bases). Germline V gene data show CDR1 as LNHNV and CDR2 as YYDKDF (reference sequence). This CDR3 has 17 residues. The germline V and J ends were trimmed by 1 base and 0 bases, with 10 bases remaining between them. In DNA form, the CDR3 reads TGTGCCACCAGCAGAGGGGGGCAGTTCTCTGGGGCCAACGTCCTGACTTTC. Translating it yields CATSRGGQFSGANVLTF.

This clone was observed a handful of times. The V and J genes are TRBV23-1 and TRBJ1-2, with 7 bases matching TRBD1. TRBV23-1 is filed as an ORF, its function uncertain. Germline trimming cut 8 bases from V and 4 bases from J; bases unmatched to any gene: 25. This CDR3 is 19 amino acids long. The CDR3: CASPRQGYDFPETGYGYTF. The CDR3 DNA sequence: TGCGCCAGCCCTCGACAGGGTTATGATTTTCCGGAAACGGGCTATGGCTACACCTTC.

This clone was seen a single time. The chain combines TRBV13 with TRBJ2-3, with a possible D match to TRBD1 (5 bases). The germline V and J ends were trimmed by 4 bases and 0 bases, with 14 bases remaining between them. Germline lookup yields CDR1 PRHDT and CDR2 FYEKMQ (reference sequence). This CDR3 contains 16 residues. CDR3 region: CASSSRQSPSTDTQYF. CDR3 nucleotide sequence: TGTGCCAGCAGCTCCCGACAGAGCCCTAGCACAGATACGCAGTATTTT.

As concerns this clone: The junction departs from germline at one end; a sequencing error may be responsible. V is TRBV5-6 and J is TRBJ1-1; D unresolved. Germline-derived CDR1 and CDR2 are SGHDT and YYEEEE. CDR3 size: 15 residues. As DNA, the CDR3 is TGTGCCAGCAGCCTCGTTGGCTCATTGAACTCTGAAGCTTTCTTT. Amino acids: CASSLVGSLNSEAFF.

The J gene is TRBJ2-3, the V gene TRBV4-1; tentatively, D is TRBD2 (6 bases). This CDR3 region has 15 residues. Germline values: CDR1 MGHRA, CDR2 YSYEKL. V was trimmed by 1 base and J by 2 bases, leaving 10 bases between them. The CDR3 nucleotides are TGCGCCAGCAGCCAAGCCAGCGGGTTCACAGATACGCAGTATTTT. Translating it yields CASSQASGFTDTQYF.

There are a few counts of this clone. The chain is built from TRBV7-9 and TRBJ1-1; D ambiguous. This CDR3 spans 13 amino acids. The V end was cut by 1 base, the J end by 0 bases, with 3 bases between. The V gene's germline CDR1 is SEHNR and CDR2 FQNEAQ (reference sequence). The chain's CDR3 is CASSLVVNTEAFF. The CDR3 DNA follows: TGTGCCAGCAGCTTAGTGGTGAACACTGAAGCTTTCTTT. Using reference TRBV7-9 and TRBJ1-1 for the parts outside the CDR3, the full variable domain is DTGVSQNPRHKITKRGQNVTFRCDPISEHNRLYWYRQTLGQGPEFLTYFQNEAQLEKSRLLSDRFSAERPKGSFSTLEIQRTEQGDSAMYLCASSLVVNTEAFFGQGTRLTVV.

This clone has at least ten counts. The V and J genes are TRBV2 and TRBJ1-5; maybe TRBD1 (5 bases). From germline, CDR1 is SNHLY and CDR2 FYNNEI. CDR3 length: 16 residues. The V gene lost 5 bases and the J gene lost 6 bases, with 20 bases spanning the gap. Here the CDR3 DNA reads TGTGCCAGCAGTACTCCTCACGGGGGGGTAGGTCAGCCCCAGCATTTT. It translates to CASSTPHGGVGQPQHF.